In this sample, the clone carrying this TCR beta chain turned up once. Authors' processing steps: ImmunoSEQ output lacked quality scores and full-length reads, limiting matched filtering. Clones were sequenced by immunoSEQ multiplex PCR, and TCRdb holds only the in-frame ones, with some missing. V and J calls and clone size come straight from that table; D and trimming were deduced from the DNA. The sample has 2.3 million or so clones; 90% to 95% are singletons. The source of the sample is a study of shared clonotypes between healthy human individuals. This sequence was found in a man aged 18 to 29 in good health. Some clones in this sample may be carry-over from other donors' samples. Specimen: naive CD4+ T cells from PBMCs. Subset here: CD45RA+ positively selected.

The DNA of the CDR3 is TGTGCCAGCAGTTACACGGGACTAGCGGACACCGGGGAGCTGTTTTTT. It yields the protein CASSYTGLADTGELFF. The genes are TRBV27 and TRBJ2-2; the match to TRBD2 covers 11 bases. The CDR3 runs 16 residues. Per the germline V gene, CDR1 is MNHEY and CDR2 is SMNVEV (reference sequence). V was pared by 4 bases and J by 3 bases, with 4 bases of the junction left unmatched.